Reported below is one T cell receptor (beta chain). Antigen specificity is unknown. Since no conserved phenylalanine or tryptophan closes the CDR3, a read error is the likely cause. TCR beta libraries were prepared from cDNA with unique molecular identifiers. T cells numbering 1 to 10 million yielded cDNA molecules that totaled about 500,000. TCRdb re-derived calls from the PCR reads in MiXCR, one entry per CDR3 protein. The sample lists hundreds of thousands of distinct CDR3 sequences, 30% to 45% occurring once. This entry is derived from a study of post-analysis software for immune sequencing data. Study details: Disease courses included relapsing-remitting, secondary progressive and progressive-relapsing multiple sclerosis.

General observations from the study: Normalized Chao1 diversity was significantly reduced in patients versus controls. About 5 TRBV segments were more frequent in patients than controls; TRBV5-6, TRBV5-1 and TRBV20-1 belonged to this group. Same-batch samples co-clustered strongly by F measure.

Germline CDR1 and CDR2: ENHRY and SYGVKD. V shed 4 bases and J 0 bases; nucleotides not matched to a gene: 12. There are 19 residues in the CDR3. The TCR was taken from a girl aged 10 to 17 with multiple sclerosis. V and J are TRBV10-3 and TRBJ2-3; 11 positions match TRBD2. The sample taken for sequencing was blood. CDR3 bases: TGTGCCATCAGTGGCTCCGGAGTAGCGGGGGGGCTCAGCACAGATACGCAGTATTGT. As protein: CAISGSGVAGGLSTDTQYC.